The 28 T cell receptor beta chains given below trace back to one sample, sequenced in a study of sequential checkpoint blockade in melanoma. Treatment of the sample: randomized to nivolumab then ipilimumab (arm A) or the reverse (arm B). Some clones are missing from TCRdb's copy, which holds only in-frame ones; the method was immunoSEQ multiplex PCR. The table has around 20,000 clones, around 85% seen once. The sample here was CD8+ T cells sorted from blood (inferred from file names), taken from a patient given nivolumab and ipilimumab in sequence. Receptors were obtained from a human donor with melanoma.

This sequence joins TRBV11-2 and TRBJ2-1, with D unresolved. This CDR3 has 14 residues. Germline values: CDR1 SGHAT, CDR2 FQNNGV. Trimming took off 2 bases at V and 7 bases at J, with 12 bases between the two ends. The CDR3 protein is CASSLPGVGNEQFF. For the CDR3, the DNA is TGTGCCAGCAGCTTACCTGGTGTCGGGAATGAGCAGTTCTTC.

In its sample, this clone was seen a few times. The gene calls are TRBV28 and TRBJ2-7, with a tentative D call TRBD1 (6 bases). Germline values: CDR1 MDHEN, CDR2 SYDVKM. The length of the CDR3 is 14 residues. Trimming took 4 bases from V and 3 from J, leaving 13 bases between them. Here the CDR3 DNA reads TGTGCCAGCAGTTCAGTTTGGACAGACTACGAGCAGTACTTC. Translation: CASSSVWTDYEQYF.

This chain joins TRBV5-1 and TRBJ2-1; 9 bases line up with TRBD2. The trim removed 4 bases at V and 6 bases at J, leaving 8 bases unmatched. The CDR3 sequence is 15 residues long. Per the germline V gene, CDR1 is SGHRS and CDR2 is YFSETQ. The CDR3 protein is CASSISGRNLNEQFF. CDR3 sequence (DNA): TGCGCCAGCAGCATAAGCGGGAGGAACCTCAATGAGCAGTTCTTC.

In its sample, this clone was seen once. The rearrangement joins TRBV4-1 to TRBJ1-1, with 9 bases identical to TRBD1. Germline loops: CDR1 MGHRA, CDR2 YSYEKL. The CDR3 is 14 residues long. V lost 3 bases, J lost 10 bases, and 9 bases stayed unmatched. CDR3 DNA sequence: TGCGCCAGCAGCCAGCGACAGGGGGGCCGGGTAGCTTTCTTT. This sequence encodes CASSQRQGGRVAFF.

The J gene is TRBJ1-4, the V gene TRBV4-3; the D gene is possibly TRBD1 (5 bases). This CDR3 has 16 amino acids. Trimming cost V 0 bases and J 2 bases, with 10 bases left between them. Germline assignment: CDR1 LGHNA and CDR2 YSLEER. The chain's CDR3 is CASSQDWEGTNEKLFF. The DNA of the CDR3 is TGCGCCAGCAGCCAAGATTGGGAGGGGACTAATGAAAAACTGTTTTTT.

J is TRBJ2-7 and V is TRBV2; 7 nucleotides align to TRBD2. Per germline, CDR1 SNHLY and CDR2 FYNNEI. V shed 7 bases and J 1 base; nucleotides not matched to a gene: 10. There are 15 residues in the CDR3. CDR3 nucleotides: TGTGCCAGCACTGGGGGGGGACTTCAGTCCTACGAGCAGTACTTC. Residues: CASTGGGLQSYEQYF.

As for this clone: Other DNA sequences in the same sample also yield this CDR3. V usage is TRBV4-1 and J usage is TRBJ2-7, with 11 positions matching TRBD1. CDR1 and CDR2 (germline): MGHRA, YSYEKL. The trim removed 3 bases at V and 4 bases at J, leaving 5 bases unmatched. The CDR3 loop spans 15 amino acids. CDR3 bases: TGCGCCAGCAGCCACAGGACAGGGGGCGGGTACGAGCAGTACTTC. Translation gives CASSHRTGGGYEQYF.

This chain connects TRBV5-6 to TRBJ2-1; 7 bases agree with TRBD2. Germline V lookup: CDR1 SGHDT, CDR2 YYEEEE. The CDR3 has 14 amino acids. V lost 1 base, J lost 2 bases, and 0 bases stayed unmatched. The CDR3 sequence is CASSLSGTYNEQFF. Here the CDR3 DNA reads TGTGCCAGCAGCTTGAGCGGGACCTACAATGAGCAGTTCTTC.

The chain couples TRBV7-9 to TRBJ2-7, with 12 bases identical to TRBD2. Germline CDR1 and CDR2: SEHNR and FQNEAQ (reference sequence). This CDR3 region has 16 residues. Germline trimming cut 4 bases from V and 5 bases from J; bases unmatched to any gene: 9. CDR3 sequence reads: CASSSPTSGSANEQYF. The CDR3 DNA reads TGTGCCAGCAGCTCCCCGACTAGCGGGAGTGCAAACGAGCAGTACTTC.

V gene TRBV29-1 combines with J gene TRBJ2-7, with 8 bases lining up with TRBD2. Trimming removed 4 bases from V and 3 bases from J; junction bases left unmatched: 14. CDR1 and CDR2 from the germline V gene are SQVTM and ANQGSEA. The CDR3 totals 16 residues. The CDR3 spells CSVAGDLSGGHYEQYF. The CDR3 region has the DNA TGCAGCGTTGCCGGGGACCTTTCGGGAGGGCACTACGAGCAGTACTTC.

This chain uses TRBV6-1 with TRBJ2-2, with TRBD2 identical over 9 bases. V lost 6 bases and J lost 0; bases outside the gene matches: 2. The CDR3 is 15 residues long. CDR1 is MNHNS and CDR2 is SASEGT in the germline V gene. CDR3 sequence: CASSRLAANTGELFF. CDR3 in DNA: TGTGCCAGCAGCCGACTAGCGGCGAACACCGGGGAGCTGTTTTTT.

The chain carries TRBV28 and TRBJ1-2; D perhaps matches TRBD1 (5 bases). Between the trimmed V and J ends, which lost 0 bases and 8 bases, there was a span of 10 bases. Germline CDR1 reads MDHEN; CDR2 reads SYDVKM. The length of the CDR3 is 13 residues. This chain's CDR3 is CASSLWDKGGYTF. In nucleotides, the CDR3 is TGTGCCAGCAGTTTATGGGACAAAGGAGGCTACACCTTC.

The CDR3 bases are TGTGCCAGCAGTTTGGTACCGGGACAGTTAGGATATGGCTACACCTTC. Its protein is CASSLVPGQLGYGYTF. This rearrangement joins TRBV27 to TRBJ1-2, with 7 bases matching TRBD1. Trimming cost V 3 bases and J 5 bases; bases outside gene matches: 12. Germline CDR1 MNHEY, CDR2 SMNVEV (reference sequence). This CDR3 comprises 16 residues.

The chain joins TRBV19 to TRBJ2-1; D may be TRBD2 (6 bases). Germline CDR1 is LNHDA and CDR2 is SQIVND (reference sequence). The V end was cut by 5 bases, the J end by 0 bases, with 11 bases between. This CDR3 has 15 residues. CDR3 bases: TGTGCCAGTAGTTCCGTAGCGGTCTCCTACAATGAGCAGTTCTTC. Translation: CASSSVAVSYNEQFF.

The rearrangement uses TRBV2 and TRBJ2-7; 10 bases fit TRBD2. CDR1 SNHLY and CDR2 FYNNEI come from the germline V gene. The CDR3 length is 14 residues. V shed 3 bases, J shed 10 bases, and the junction held 9 bases outside the gene matches. CDR3 residues: CASSDASGGLSQYF. In DNA, the CDR3 is TGTGCCAGCAGTGATGCTAGCGGGGGTCTCAGTCAGTACTTC.

By share, this clone counts as medium-sized (0.01 to 0.1%). This rearrangement joins TRBV19 to TRBJ2-6, with TRBD2 matching 9 bases. CDR3 length: 19 residues. Germline CDR1 and CDR2: LNHDA and SQIVND (reference sequence). V was clipped by 0 bases and J by 2 bases; unmatched bases: 8. The CDR3 spells CASSIDRAGGPPGANVLTF. The CDR3 DNA sequence: TGTGCCAGTAGTATAGATCGGGCGGGAGGGCCTCCTGGGGCCAACGTCCTGACTTTC.

The chain links TRBV4-3 to TRBJ2-7; TRBD2 agrees at 9 bases. V lost 5 bases, J lost 2 bases, and 7 bases stayed unmatched. Germline V gene sequence: CDR1 LGHNA, CDR2 YSLEER. The CDR3 totals 15 residues. The CDR3 spells CASSLGASGAYEQYF. CDR3 sequence (DNA): TGCGCCAGCAGCTTAGGGGCTAGCGGGGCCTACGAGCAGTACTTC.

The sample holds a few counts of this clone. For the CDR3, the DNA is TGCGCCAGCAGCGGAGACAGGCCTGAAGCTTTCTTT. Protein product: CASSGDRPEAFF. V gene TRBV5-1 combines with J gene TRBJ1-1, with D perhaps TRBD1 (6 bases). The V gene's germline CDR1 is SGHRS and CDR2 YFSETQ. This CDR3 has 12 amino acids. The ends were cut back, 4 bases at V and 6 bases at J, with 10 bases in the middle.

The chain links TRBV5-3 to TRBJ2-5; TRBD2 is a possible D gene (6 bases). TRBV5-3 is designated an ORF whose function remains uncertain. V lost 4 bases, J lost 5 bases, and 18 bases lay in between. The CDR3 sequence is 15 residues long. CDR3 DNA: TGTGCCAGAAGCATAAGGGACGCCCGGGGGGAGACCCAGTACTTC. Residues: CARSIRDARGETQYF.

Here the CDR3 DNA reads TGTGCCAGCAGCTTGGTGTTAGCGGGTTACTCTGGGGCCAACGTCCTGACTTTC. Encoded protein: CASSLVLAGYSGANVLTF. J is TRBJ2-6 and V is TRBV5-6, with 7 bases matching TRBD2. Unmatched junction bases numbered 6, after V lost 0 bases and J lost 0 bases. The CDR3 consists of 18 residues. Germline values: CDR1 SGHDT, CDR2 YYEEEE.

The chain has TRBV2 and TRBJ2-2; D perhaps matches TRBD1 (5 bases). CDR1 SNHLY and CDR2 FYNNEI come from the germline V gene. The V and J ends lost 6 bases and 1 base respectively, with 18 bases between them. CDR3 size: 17 residues. The DNA of the CDR3 is TGTGCCAGCAGAAGTTTAACGACAGAGCTGAACACCGGGGAGCTGTTTTTT. Its protein product is CASRSLTTELNTGELFF.

This clone appeared a few times. V gene TRBV14 combines with J gene TRBJ2-1; D perhaps matches TRBD2 (6 bases). Germline CDR1 SGHDN, CDR2 FVKESK. There are 18 residues in the CDR3. The V end was cut by 0 bases, the J end by 0 bases, with 15 bases between. The CDR3 region is CASSQDEWRDRSYNEQFF. DNA for the CDR3: TGTGCCAGCAGCCAAGATGAGTGGCGGGACCGCTCCTACAATGAGCAGTTCTTC.

The rearrangement uses TRBV7-2 and TRBJ2-7, with 9 nucleotides matching TRBD2. The germline V gene has CDR1 SGHTA and CDR2 FQGNSA. The CDR3 length is 16 residues. The ends lost 5 bases at V and 4 bases at J; junction bases unmatched: 12. The CDR3 reads CASSRSRAGGLYEQYF. The CDR3 coding sequence is TGTGCCAGCAGCCGCTCCCGAGCGGGAGGATTGTACGAGCAGTACTTC.

The chain employs TRBV25-1 and TRBJ2-5; D remains ambiguous. Germline V CDR1 and CDR2: MGHDK, SYGVNS. The CDR3 spans 16 residues. Between the trimmed V and J ends, which lost 10 bases and 4 bases, there was a span of 25 bases. DNA of the CDR3: TGTGCCACCAGAGTGGGCCCAGGCCCCGCTGGAGAGACCCAGTACTTC. Amino acids: CATRVGPGPAGETQYF.

The chain has TRBV9 and TRBJ2-5; the D gene is possibly TRBD1 (5 bases). The CDR3 covers 17 residues. V lost 4 bases to trimming and J lost 5 bases, with 24 bases between them. Germline V gives CDR1 SGDLS, CDR2 YYNGEE. In DNA, the CDR3 is TGTGCCAGCAGCCCTAACCCCCCGGACATCTTTTCGGAGACCCAGTACTTC. Protein product: CASSPNPPDIFSETQYF.

The rearrangement joins TRBV29-1 to TRBJ1-1; a weak D match, TRBD1 (6 bases). This CDR3 has 15 amino acids. Germline V gives CDR1 SQVTM, CDR2 ANQGSEA. The V end lost 0 bases, the J end lost 1 base, and 12 bases lay between the germline ends. The CDR3 is CSVEDRLTGNTEAFF. In DNA, the CDR3 is TGCAGCGTTGAAGATCGACTGACAGGGAACACTGAAGCTTTCTTT.

Only a few counts were recorded for this clone. The chain carries TRBV4-2 and TRBJ2-7; 9 bases align to TRBD2. J lost 3 bases, V lost 0 bases, and 3 bases had no gene match. There are 15 residues in the CDR3. Germline lookup yields CDR1 LGHNA and CDR2 YNFKEQ. The chain's CDR3 is CASSQEAGGHYEQYF. CDR3 DNA sequence: TGTGCCAGCAGCCAAGAGGCGGGGGGGCACTACGAGCAGTACTTC.

In this sample, this clone turned up a few times. The chain's CDR3 is CASSLALAGRAWYTGELFF. CDR3 bases: TGTGCCAGCAGCTTGGCCCTAGCGGGGAGAGCATGGTACACCGGGGAGCTGTTTTTT. J is TRBJ2-2 and V is TRBV5-6, with 9 bases fitting TRBD2. The CDR3 consists of 19 residues. V shed 0 bases and J 3 bases; nucleotides not matched to a gene: 12. Germline values: CDR1 SGHDT, CDR2 YYEEEE.